Below, 25 T cell receptor beta chains from the same sample are listed, as sequenced in a study of blood T cell repertoires in COVID-19. TCRdb keeps only in-frame clones here, not all; method: immunoSEQ multiplex PCR. The table shows 200,000 or so clones, with roughly 84% occurring only once. Sample: PBMCs or T cells enriched from blood (not recorded which). Receptors originate from a man aged 35-49 years who had recovered from COVID-19.

The chain combines TRBV10-3 with TRBJ1-1; D is uncertain. Germline V gene sequence: CDR1 ENHRY, CDR2 SYGVKD. The CDR3 loop spans 17 amino acids. The V end was cut by 0 bases, the J end by 0 bases, with 14 bases between. The CDR3, as DNA: TGTGCCATCAGTGAGTCGCAAACCGCGGAGATGAACACTGAAGCTTTCTTT. It codes for CAISESQTAEMNTEAFF.

The V and J genes are TRBV5-4 and TRBJ2-1; TRBD1 matches at 9 bases. The germline V gene has CDR1 SGHNT and CDR2 YYREEE (reference sequence). V lost 4 bases to trimming and J lost 8 bases; unmatched junction nucleotides: 10. The CDR3 contains 15 residues. CDR3 residues: CASSPGGQGGDEQFF. As DNA, the CDR3 is TGTGCCAGCAGCCCAGGGGGACAGGGCGGGGATGAGCAGTTCTTC.

The chain recombines TRBV12-2 with TRBJ1-2; the table's D call of TRBD1 was not tested on the DNA. TRBV12-2 is a pseudogene locus. There are 14 residues in the CDR3. DNA for the CDR3: TGTGCAAGTCGCTTAGCCGTACAGGGGAGGGGCTACACCTTC. Translated, it gives CASRLAVQGRGYTF.

The V and J genes are TRBV5-1 and TRBJ1-2, with a tentative D call TRBD1 (5 bases). Per the germline V gene, CDR1 is SGHRS and CDR2 is YFSETQ. CDR3 length: 15 amino acids. V was trimmed by 10 bases and J by 3 bases, leaving 22 bases between them. The chain's CDR3 is CARTPGGGPDYGYTF. For the CDR3, the DNA is TGCGCCCGCACCCCGGGGGGGGGTCCCGACTATGGCTACACCTTC.

This chain joins TRBV7-2 and TRBJ2-7, with 11 bases matching TRBD2. The V gene end was trimmed by 3 bases and the J gene end by 9 bases; junction bases not matched to a gene: 10. CDR3 length: 15 amino acids. Germline V CDR1 and CDR2: SGHTA, FQGNSA. CDR3 nucleotide sequence: TGTGCCAGCAGCTTGACTAGCGGGGACGGCGGGGGGCAGTACTTC. It yields the protein CASSLTSGDGGGQYF.

V gene TRBV6-5 combines with J gene TRBJ1-2; TRBD1 aligns across 8 bases. Unmatched junction bases numbered 5, after V lost 6 bases and J lost 8 bases. This CDR3 spans 12 amino acids. The V gene's germline CDR1 is MNHEY and CDR2 SVGAGI. The CDR3 nucleotides read TGTGCCAGCAGATCCGGGACAGGCGGCTACACCTTC. This encodes CASRSGTGGYTF.

The chain couples TRBV7-3 to TRBJ2-1, with 7 nucleotides matching TRBD1. V lost 5 bases to trimming and J lost 9 bases; unmatched junction nucleotides: 7. This CDR3 region has 13 residues. CDR1 is SGHTA, CDR2 FQGTGA, per germline. CDR3 residues: CASSSSQGIEQFF. As DNA, the CDR3 is TGTGCCAGCAGCAGCTCACAGGGGATTGAGCAGTTCTTC.

This clone has just one count. This chain connects TRBV4-1 to TRBJ1-1, with 7 nucleotides matching TRBD1. The V segment lost 6 bases and the J segment 2 bases; nucleotides outside the gene matches: 6. CDR1 MGHRA and CDR2 YSYEKL come from the germline V gene. The CDR3 is 14 amino acids. The chain's CDR3 is CASRIGTVNTEAFF. The CDR3 bases are TGCGCCAGCAGGATAGGGACAGTTAACACTGAAGCTTTCTTT.

V gene TRBV5-1 combines with J gene TRBJ1-2, with TRBD1 matching over 7 bases. The ends lost 0 bases at V and 4 bases at J; junction bases unmatched: 6. The CDR3 sequence is 15 residues long. The germline V gene has CDR1 SGHRS and CDR2 YFSETQ. CDR3 region: CASSLGLTGSYGYTF. Written as DNA, the CDR3 is TGCGCCAGCAGCTTGGGCCTGACAGGGTCCTATGGCTACACCTTC.

As for this clone: This same CDR3 is encoded by further DNA sequences in the sample. This rearrangement joins TRBV5-1 to TRBJ1-2; 8 bases are a match to TRBD1. CDR3 length: 15 residues. The ends lost 1 base at V and 5 bases at J; junction bases unmatched: 7. Germline V gene lookup returns CDR1 SGHRS and CDR2 YFSETQ. For the CDR3, the DNA is TGCGCCAGCAGCTTGTCAGGGGGCGCCGGGTATGGCTACACCTTC. This encodes CASSLSGGAGYGYTF.

V is TRBV9 and J is TRBJ2-7; D might be TRBD1 (7 bases). Germline V gives CDR1 SGDLS, CDR2 YYNGEE. Trimming took off 3 bases at V and 1 base at J, with 14 bases between the two ends. This CDR3 has 15 residues. CDR3 sequence (DNA): TGTGCCAGCAGCGCGGGGGACAGACCGTCCTACGAGCAGTACTTC. Protein: CASSAGDRPSYEQYF.

This clone was seen just once. The chain combines TRBV3-1 (or the pseudogene TRBV3-2) with TRBJ1-6, with TRBD1 identical over 7 bases. The CDR3 is made up of 14 amino acids. The V gene end was trimmed by 4 bases and the J gene end by 9 bases; junction bases not matched to a gene: 6. CDR1 is LGHDT and CDR2 is YNNKEL in the germline V gene (reference sequence). The CDR3 nucleotides read TGTGCCAGCAGCCCGCAGGGGGATGGTTCACCCCTCCACTTT. Translated: CASSPQGDGSPLHF.

The chain uses TRBV28 and TRBJ2-1; 12 nucleotides agree with TRBD2. Trimming at V came to 6 bases and at J to 4 bases, leaving 7 bases not matched to a gene. The germline CDR1 and CDR2 sequences are MDHEN and SYDVKM. CDR3 length equals 16 residues. The CDR3 sequence is CASRQLAGGQYNEQFF. CDR3 DNA: TGTGCCAGCAGACAACTAGCGGGGGGCCAATACAATGAGCAGTTCTTC.

V and J are TRBV10-3 and TRBJ1-1; 7 bases line up with TRBD1. Germline V gene sequence: CDR1 ENHRY, CDR2 SYGVKD. CDR3 length: 14 residues. V lost 4 bases to trimming and J lost 3 bases; unmatched junction nucleotides: 5. This chain's CDR3 is CAISGQGGDTEAFF. CDR3 DNA sequence: TGTGCCATCAGTGGACAGGGCGGGGACACTGAAGCTTTCTTT.

J is TRBJ2-2 and V is TRBV4-3; a weak D match, TRBD1 (5 bases). Per germline, CDR1 LGHNA and CDR2 YSLEER. This CDR3 region has 15 residues. Trimming removed 3 bases from V and 1 base from J, with 9 bases in between. This CDR3 reads CASSQQQENTGELFF. The CDR3 coding sequence is TGCGCCAGCAGCCAGCAACAGGAGAACACCGGGGAGCTGTTTTTT.

The chain is built from TRBV3-1 (or the pseudogene TRBV3-2) and TRBJ2-7; tentatively, D is TRBD1 (5 bases). The CDR3 has 13 amino acids. Germline V gene data show CDR1 as LGHDT and CDR2 as YNNKEL (reference sequence). V lost 3 bases, J lost 3 bases, and 9 bases lay in between. The CDR3 nucleotides read TGTGCCAGCAGCCATGACAGACACTACGAGCAGTACTTC. This sequence encodes CASSHDRHYEQYF.

The chain employs TRBV10-3 and TRBJ2-7; the match to TRBD1 covers 12 bases. Germline values: CDR1 ENHRY, CDR2 SYGVKD. After removal of 6 bases from V and 13 bases from J, the junction contained 16 bases not matched to a gene. The CDR3 loop spans 15 amino acids. In DNA form, the CDR3 reads TGTGCCATCAGGAACCCCGGGACAGGGGGCGAGTCGACCTACTTC. It yields the protein CAIRNPGTGGESTYF.

This rearrangement joins TRBV5-8 to TRBJ2-2; D gene unclear. Germline V gene sequence: CDR1 SGHTS, CDR2 YDEGEE. This CDR3 region has 12 residues. The V end lost 4 bases, the J end lost 6 bases, and 7 bases lay between the germline ends. In DNA form, the CDR3 reads TGTGCCAGCAGCCGGTTCGCCGGGGAGCTGTTTTTT. It translates to CASSRFAGELFF. The full variable domain, its missing parts supplied by reference TRBV5-8 and TRBJ2-2, is EAGVTQSPTHLIKTRGQQATLRCSPISGHTSVYWYQQALGLGLQFLLWYDEGEERNRGNFPPRFSGRQFPNYSSELNVNALELEDSALYLCASSRFAGELFFGEGSRLTVL.

The V and J genes are TRBV19 and TRBJ1-2, with D uncertain. The germline V gene has CDR1 LNHDA and CDR2 SQIVND (reference sequence). This CDR3 is 13 amino acids long. V was shortened by 6 bases and J by 0 bases, with 8 bases between the two germline ends. The CDR3 nucleotides read TGTGCCAGTAGACAGACGGCTAACTATGGCTACACCTTC. Translation gives CASRQTANYGYTF.

This chain links TRBV19 with TRBJ2-2; a weak D match, TRBD1 (5 bases). CDR1 is LNHDA, CDR2 SQIVND, per germline (reference sequence). Trimming took 5 bases from V and 6 from J, leaving 13 bases between them. The CDR3 is 14 residues long. The CDR3 spells CASSPSRESGELFF. Here the CDR3 DNA reads TGTGCCAGTAGTCCCTCCAGGGAATCCGGGGAGCTGTTTTTT. The variable domain in full, with the rest retrieved from reference TRBV19 and TRBJ2-2, is DGGITQSPKYLFRKEGQNVTLSCEQNLNHDAMYWYRQDPGQGLRLIYYSQIVNDFQKGDIAEGYSVSREKKESFPLTVTSAQKNPTAFYLCASSPSRESGELFFGEGSRLTVL.

This clone was seen once. This chain joins TRBV29-1 and TRBJ2-6; TRBD1 aligns across 8 bases. Unmatched junction bases numbered 7, after V lost 4 bases and J lost 2 bases. This CDR3 region has 16 residues. The V gene's germline CDR1 is SQVTM and CDR2 ANQGSEA. This CDR3 reads CSVAGTGTTGANVLTF. The CDR3 nucleotides read TGCAGCGTTGCGGGGACAGGAACGACTGGGGCCAACGTCCTGACTTTC. Together with reference TRBV29-1 and TRBJ2-6, the CDR3 gives the full variable domain: SAVISQKPSRDICQRGTSLTIQCQVDSQVTMMFWYRQQPGQSLTLIATANQGSEATYESGFVIDKFPISRPNLTFSTLTVSNMSPEDSSIYLCSVAGTGTTGANVLTFGAGSRLTVL.

The chain uses TRBV6-1 and TRBJ1-5, with 8 bases lining up with TRBD1. V dropped 4 bases and J dropped 3; count of bases not matched to a gene: 8. The CDR3 is made up of 16 amino acids. CDR1 is MNHNS, CDR2 SASEGT, per germline. CDR3 DNA: TGTGCCAGCAGTGGGACTTGGACAGGGACCAATCAGCCCCAGCATTTT. It translates to CASSGTWTGTNQPQHF.

The V gene is TRBV5-1, the J gene TRBJ1-1, with 7 bases identical to TRBD1. The CDR3 sequence is 16 residues long. CDR1 and CDR2 (germline): SGHRS, YFSETQ. Trimming took 4 bases from V and 4 from J; bases not matched to a gene: 13. CDR3 DNA sequence: TGCGCCAGCAGCCTTCGGACAGGAGGGCCGCTCACTGAAGCTTTCTTT. This gives the protein CASSLRTGGPLTEAFF.

The rearrangement links TRBV7-2 to TRBJ1-2; D may be TRBD1 (5 bases). The CDR3 contains 15 residues. V shed 1 base and J shed 8 bases, with 17 bases lying between them. Germline V CDR1 and CDR2: SGHTA, FQGNSA. The CDR3 DNA sequence: TGTGCCAGCAGCTTAGAGGGGCTTGGACCTGAGGGCTACACCTTC. The encoded protein is CASSLEGLGPEGYTF.

V and J are TRBV2 and TRBJ2-5, with 10 nucleotides matching TRBD2. Germline values: CDR1 SNHLY, CDR2 FYNNEI. The CDR3 is 18 residues long. The V and J ends lost 1 base and 4 bases, in that order; junction bases with no gene match: 12. CDR3 in DNA: TGTGCCAGCAGTGAAGGCTTAGCGGGGGGTTCAGAGGTAGAGACCCAGTACTTC. It specifies CASSEGLAGGSEVETQYF.